The present T cell receptor beta chain was sequenced within a study of radiation and T cells in renal cell carcinoma (TCRdb year 2020). In terms of the full investigation: Samples were obtained from a clinical trial, in which 15 Gy stereotactic body radiation therapy was delivered to primary renal cell carcinomas and nephrectomy was performed 4 weeks later. In the approximately 53 samples combined, 4 million to 5 million unique CDR3 nucleotide sequences were found, encoding roughly 2,500,000 unique CDR3 amino acid sequences. In total, around 53 samples, comprising roughly 25 tumors and 27 peripheral blood samples, were subjected to TCR beta sequencing.

The CDR3 runs 19 amino acids, cysteine and phenylalanine included. The kept DNA is CDR3 alone, 57 bases in frame from the first base. CDR1 LGHNA and CDR2 YSLEER were looked up in the germline V gene. V is pruned by 1 base and J by 5 bases, leaving 12 bases of the junction without a gene match. Reading the label with the study, this specimen's time point is: baseline pretreatment blood. In the paper's terms, the treatment or condition label means: 15 Gy SBRT to primary tumor, nephrectomy 4 weeks later. To follow tumor-enriched clonotypes, serial peripheral blood was collected from radiation-treated patients at baseline and at 2 weeks and 4 weeks after SBRT. All patients had renal cell carcinoma with clear cell pathology. The QIAamp DNA Blood Mini Kit (Qiagen) was used to prepare genomic DNA for TCR sequencing. The analyses included only samples that passed all quality control checks. TCR beta libraries were generated from genomic DNA with the immunoSEQ kit, following the manufacturer's recommendations. Library preparation used a first multiplex PCR with proprietary primers, then a second PCR adding unique barcodes, with bead cleanups after each round. Each sample batch included a kit-provided positive control reaction and a negative control reaction. The final libraries were assessed on an Agilent 4200 TapeStation D1000 ScreenTape, pooled by volume, and quantified by qPCR. Sequencing was performed on an Illumina NextSeq500 with a MidOutput 150-cycle cartridge, and 156 Read1 and 15 Index1 cycles were run with kit custom primers. The pooled library was loaded at approximately 1 pM, with an approximately 21% PhiX control spiked in. The authors processed their data as follows. Vendor-processed data were analyzed in R, and a clonotype was defined as all T cells sharing the same CDR3 nucleotide sequence. For clone abundance analyses, frequencies were normalized to the 10,000 most abundant clones in each sample. Public T cell clones, averaging fewer than five per sample, were removed before analysis. A difference in abundance of at least 32-fold between compartments was used to define tumor-enriched and baseline blood-enriched clonotypes. A beta-binomial differential abundance model was used to identify clonotypes that expanded or contracted between blood time points. Tumor-blood repertoire similarity was measured with the Baroni-Urbani and Buser coefficient, and group comparisons used two-tailed Wilcoxon tests in R. TCRdb carries this immuneACCESS record with in-frame sequences only. Its versions omit some clonotypes, under half of them owing to an unresolved V gene in the studies checked, with the rest unexplained. The DNA gave D and trimming, while V, J and clone size come from that table. For this sample the table gives about 150,000 clones, of which around 90% were detected only once. Of the sample, roughly 4.1% is held by the ten largest clones.

With respect to this clone: Its antigen remains unidentified. No per-base quality is available; no much larger clone lies one base away.

Results and caveats for the whole study, not just this receptor: Because the trial had a single-armed design, the trial could not examine how radiation dose or scheduling affected the TCR repertoire. Because pretreatment tumor biopsies were not available, the study could not determine whether clonotypes were already present within the tumor at baseline. Dynamics of the blood repertoire were not tracked past 4 weeks after treatment. Top tumor clonotypes rose in blood from baseline to 2 weeks post-radiation, then contracted by 4 weeks, suggesting transient expansion of tumor-resident clones.

The specimen was blood, collected from a patient whose treatment included radiotherapy and nephrectomy. The sequence was collected from a woman aged 70-85 years with renal cell carcinoma. The V and J segments used are TRBV4-3 and TRBJ2-2; TRBD2 aligns with 11 central bases. The CDR3 corresponds to CASSQAQFGTSGGTGELFF. The nucleotide sequence is TGCGCCAGCAGCCAAGCGCAATTCGGGACTAGCGGCGGAACCGGGGAGCTGTTTTTT.